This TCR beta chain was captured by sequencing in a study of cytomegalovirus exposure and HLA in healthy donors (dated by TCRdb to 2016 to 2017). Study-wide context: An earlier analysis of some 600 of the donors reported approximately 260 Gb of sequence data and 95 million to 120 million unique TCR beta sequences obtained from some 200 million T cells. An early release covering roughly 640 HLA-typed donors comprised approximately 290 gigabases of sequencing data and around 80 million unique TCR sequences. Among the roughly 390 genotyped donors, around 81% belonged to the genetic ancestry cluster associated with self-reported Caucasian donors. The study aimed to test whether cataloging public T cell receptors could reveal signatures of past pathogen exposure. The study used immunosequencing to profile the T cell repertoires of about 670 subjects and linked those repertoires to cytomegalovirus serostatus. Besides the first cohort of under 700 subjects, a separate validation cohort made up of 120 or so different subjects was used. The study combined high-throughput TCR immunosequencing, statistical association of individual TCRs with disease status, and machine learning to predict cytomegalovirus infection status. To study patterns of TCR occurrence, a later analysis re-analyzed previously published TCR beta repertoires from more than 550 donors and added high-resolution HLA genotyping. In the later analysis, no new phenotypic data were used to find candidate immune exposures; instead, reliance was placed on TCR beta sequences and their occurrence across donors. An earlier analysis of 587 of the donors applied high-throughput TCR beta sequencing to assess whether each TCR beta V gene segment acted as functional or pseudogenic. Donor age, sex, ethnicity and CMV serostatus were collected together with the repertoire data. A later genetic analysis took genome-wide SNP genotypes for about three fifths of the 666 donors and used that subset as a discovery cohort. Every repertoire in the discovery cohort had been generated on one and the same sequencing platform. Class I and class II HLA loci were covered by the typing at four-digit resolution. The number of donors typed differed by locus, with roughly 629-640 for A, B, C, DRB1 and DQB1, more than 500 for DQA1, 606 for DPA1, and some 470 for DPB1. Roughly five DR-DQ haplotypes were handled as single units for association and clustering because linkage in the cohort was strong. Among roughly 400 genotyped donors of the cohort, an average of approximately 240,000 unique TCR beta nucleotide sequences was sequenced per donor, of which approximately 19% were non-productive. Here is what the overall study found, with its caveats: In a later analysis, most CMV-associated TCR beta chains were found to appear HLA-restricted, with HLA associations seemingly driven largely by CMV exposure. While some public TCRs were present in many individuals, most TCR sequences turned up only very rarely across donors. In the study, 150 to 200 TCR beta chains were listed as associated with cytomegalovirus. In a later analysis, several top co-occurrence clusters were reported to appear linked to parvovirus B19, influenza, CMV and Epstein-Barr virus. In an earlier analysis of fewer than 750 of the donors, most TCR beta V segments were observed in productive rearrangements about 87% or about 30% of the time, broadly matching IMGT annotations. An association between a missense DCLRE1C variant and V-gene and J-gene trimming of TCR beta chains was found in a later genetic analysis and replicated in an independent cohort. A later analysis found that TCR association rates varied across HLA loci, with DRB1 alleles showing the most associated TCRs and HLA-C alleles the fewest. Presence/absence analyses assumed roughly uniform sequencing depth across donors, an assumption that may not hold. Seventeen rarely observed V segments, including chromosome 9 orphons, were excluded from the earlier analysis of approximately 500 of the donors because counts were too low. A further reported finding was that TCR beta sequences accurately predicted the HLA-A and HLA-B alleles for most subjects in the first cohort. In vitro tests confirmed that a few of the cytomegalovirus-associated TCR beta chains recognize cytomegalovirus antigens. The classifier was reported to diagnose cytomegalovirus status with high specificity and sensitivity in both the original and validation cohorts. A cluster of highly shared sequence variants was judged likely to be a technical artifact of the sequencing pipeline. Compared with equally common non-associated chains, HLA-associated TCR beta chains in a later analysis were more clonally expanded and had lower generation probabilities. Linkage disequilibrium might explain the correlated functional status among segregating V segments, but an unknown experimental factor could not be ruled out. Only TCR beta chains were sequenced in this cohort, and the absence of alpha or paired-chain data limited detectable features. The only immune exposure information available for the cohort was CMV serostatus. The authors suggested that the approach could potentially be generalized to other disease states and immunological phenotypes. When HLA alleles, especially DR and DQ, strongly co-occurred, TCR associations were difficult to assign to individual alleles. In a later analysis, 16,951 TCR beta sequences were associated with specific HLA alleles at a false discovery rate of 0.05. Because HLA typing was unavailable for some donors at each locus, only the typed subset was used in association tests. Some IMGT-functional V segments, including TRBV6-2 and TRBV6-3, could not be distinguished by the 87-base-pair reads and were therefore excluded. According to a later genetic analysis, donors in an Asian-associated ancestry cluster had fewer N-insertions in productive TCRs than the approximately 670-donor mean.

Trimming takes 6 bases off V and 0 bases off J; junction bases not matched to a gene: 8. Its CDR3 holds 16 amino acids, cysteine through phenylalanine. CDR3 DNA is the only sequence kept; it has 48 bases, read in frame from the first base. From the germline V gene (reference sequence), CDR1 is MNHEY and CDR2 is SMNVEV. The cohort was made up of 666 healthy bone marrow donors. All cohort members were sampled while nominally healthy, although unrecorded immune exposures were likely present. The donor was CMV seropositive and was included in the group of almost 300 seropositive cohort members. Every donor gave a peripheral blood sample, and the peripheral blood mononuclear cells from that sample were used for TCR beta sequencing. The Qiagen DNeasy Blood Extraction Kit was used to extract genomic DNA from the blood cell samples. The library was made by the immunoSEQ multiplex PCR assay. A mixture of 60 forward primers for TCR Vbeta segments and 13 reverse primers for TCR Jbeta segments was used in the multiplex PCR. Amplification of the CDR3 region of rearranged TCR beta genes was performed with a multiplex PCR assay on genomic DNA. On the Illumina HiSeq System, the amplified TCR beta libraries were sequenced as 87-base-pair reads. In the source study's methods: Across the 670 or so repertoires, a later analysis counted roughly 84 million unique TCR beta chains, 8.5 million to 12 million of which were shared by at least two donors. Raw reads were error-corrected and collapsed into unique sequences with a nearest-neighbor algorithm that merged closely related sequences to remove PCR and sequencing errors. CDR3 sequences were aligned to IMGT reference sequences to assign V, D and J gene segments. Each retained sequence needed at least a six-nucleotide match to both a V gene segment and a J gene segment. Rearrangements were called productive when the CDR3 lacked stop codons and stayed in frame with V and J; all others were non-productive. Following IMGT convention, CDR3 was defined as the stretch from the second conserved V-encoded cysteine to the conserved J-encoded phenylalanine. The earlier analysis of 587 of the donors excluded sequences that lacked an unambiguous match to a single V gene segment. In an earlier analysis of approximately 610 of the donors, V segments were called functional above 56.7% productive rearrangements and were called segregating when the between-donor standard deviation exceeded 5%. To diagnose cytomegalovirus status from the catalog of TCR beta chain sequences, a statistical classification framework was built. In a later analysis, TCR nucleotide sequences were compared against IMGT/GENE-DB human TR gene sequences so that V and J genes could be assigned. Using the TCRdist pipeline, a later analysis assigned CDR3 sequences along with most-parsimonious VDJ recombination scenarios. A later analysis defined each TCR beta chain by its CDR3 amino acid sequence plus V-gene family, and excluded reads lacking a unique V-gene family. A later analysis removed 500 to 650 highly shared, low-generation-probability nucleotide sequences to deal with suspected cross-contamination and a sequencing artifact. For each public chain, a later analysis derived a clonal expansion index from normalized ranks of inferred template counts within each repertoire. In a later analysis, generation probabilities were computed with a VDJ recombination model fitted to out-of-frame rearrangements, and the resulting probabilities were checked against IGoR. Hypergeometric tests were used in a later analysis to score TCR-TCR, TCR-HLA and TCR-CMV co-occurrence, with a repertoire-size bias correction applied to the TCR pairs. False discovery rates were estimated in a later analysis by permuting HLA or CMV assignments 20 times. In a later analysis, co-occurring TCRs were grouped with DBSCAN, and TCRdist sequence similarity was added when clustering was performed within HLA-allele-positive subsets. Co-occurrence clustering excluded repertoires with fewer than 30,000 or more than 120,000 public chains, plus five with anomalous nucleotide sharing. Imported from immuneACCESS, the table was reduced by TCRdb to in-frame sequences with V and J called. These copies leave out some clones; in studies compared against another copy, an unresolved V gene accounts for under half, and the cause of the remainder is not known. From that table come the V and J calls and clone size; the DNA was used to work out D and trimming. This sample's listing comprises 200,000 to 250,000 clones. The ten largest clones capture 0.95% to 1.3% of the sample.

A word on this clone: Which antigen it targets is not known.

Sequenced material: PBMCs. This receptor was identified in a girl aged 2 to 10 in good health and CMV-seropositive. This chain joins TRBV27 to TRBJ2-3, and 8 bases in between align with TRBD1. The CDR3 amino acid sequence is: CASSPYGTGSTDTQYF. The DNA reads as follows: TGTGCCAGCAGCCCTTACGGGACAGGCAGCACAGATACGCAGTATTTT.